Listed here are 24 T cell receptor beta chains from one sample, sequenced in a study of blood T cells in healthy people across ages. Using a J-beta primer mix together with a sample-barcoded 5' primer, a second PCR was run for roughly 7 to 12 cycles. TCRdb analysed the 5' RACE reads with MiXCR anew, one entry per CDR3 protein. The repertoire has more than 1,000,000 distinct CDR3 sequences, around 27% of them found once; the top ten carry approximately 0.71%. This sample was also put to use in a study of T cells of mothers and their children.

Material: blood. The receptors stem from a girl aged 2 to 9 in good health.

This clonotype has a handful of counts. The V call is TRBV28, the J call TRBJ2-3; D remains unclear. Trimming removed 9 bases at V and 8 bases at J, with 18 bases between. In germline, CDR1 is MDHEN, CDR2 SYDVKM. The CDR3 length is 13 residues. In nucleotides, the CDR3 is TGTGCCAGTAGAGTCACCCCCCCCGGTACGCAGTATTTT. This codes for CASRVTPPGTQYF. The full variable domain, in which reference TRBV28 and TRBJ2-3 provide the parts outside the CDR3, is DVKVTQSSRYLVKRTGEKVFLECVQDMDHENMFWYRQDPGLGLRLIYFSYDVKMKEKGDIPEGYSVSREKKERFSLILESASTNQTSMYLCASRVTPPGTQYFGPGTRLTVL.

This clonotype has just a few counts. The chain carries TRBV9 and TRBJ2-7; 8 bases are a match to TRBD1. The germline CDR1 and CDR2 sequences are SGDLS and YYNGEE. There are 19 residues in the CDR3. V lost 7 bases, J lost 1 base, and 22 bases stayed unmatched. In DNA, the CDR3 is TGTGCCAGCTCTATGGCGTACCGACCGGACAGGGACCAATCCTACGAGCAGTACTTC. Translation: CASSMAYRPDRDQSYEQYF. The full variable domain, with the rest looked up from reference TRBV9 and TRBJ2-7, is DSGVTQTPKHLITATGQRVTLRCSPRSGDLSVYWYQQSLDQGLQFLIQYYNGEERAKGNILERFSAQQFPDLHSELNLSSLELGDSALYFCASSMAYRPDRDQSYEQYFGPGTRLTVT.

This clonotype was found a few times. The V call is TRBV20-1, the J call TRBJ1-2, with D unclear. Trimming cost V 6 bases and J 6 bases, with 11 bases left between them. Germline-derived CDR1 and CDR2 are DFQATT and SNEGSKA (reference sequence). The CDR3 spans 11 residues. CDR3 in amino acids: CSADKLNGYTF. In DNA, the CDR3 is TGCAGTGCAGACAAGTTGAATGGCTACACCTTC.

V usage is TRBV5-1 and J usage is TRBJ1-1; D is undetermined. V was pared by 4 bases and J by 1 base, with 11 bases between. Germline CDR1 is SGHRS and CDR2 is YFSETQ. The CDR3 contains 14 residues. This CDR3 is CASSRHVGNTEAFF. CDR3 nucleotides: TGCGCCAGCAGCAGACATGTGGGGAACACTGAAGCTTTCTTT.

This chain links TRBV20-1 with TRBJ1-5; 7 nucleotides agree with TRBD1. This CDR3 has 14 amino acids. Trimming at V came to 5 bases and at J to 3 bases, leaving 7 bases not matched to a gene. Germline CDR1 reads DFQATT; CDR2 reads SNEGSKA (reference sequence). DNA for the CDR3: TGCAGTGCTCTTGCGACAGGGCTCAATCAGCCCCAGCATTTT. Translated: CSALATGLNQPQHF.

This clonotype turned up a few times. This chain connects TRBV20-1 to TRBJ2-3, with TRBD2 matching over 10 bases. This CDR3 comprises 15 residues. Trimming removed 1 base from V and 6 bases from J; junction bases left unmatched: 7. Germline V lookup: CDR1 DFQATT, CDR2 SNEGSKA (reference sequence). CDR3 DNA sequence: TGCAGTGCTAGAGGACCTAGCGGGAGTTCTGATACGCAGTATTTT. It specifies CSARGPSGSSDTQYF.

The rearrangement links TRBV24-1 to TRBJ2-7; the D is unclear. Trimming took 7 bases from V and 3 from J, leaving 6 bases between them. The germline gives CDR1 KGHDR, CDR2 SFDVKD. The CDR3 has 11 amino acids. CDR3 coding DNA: TGTGCCACCAGCATTGGCTACGAGCAGTACTTC. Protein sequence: CATSIGYEQYF.

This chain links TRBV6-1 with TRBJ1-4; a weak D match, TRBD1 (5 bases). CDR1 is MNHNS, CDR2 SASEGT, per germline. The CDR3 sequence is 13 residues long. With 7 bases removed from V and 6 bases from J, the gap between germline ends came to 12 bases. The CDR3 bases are TGTGCCAGCATGTGGACGGGGCATGAAAAACTGTTTTTT. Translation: CASMWTGHEKLFF.

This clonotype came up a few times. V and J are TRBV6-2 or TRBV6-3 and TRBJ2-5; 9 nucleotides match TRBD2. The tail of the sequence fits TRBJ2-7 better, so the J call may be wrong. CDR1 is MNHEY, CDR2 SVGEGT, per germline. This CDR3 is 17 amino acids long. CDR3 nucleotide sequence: TGTGCCAGCAGTTACGGAGCGGGGGGCCTTAGCTCCTACGAGCAGTACTTC. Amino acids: CASSYGAGGLSSYEQYF.

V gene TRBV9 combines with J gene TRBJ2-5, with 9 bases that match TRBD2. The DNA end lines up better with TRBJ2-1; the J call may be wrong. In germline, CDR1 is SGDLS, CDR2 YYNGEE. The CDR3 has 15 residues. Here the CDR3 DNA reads TGTGCCAGCAGCGTAGGAGGGGGAGCGGGAGGTCAGCAGTTCTTC. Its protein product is CASSVGGGAGGQQFF.

The CDR3 nucleotides are TGTGCCAGCTCTCGGCCCGCAGGGGCTGGAAACACCATATATTTT. Encoded protein: CASSRPAGAGNTIYF. The rearrangement uses TRBV12-3 or TRBV12-4 and TRBJ1-3; possibly TRBD1 for D (6 bases). The CDR3 spans 15 residues. Trimming took off 8 bases at V and 2 bases at J, with 16 bases between the two ends.

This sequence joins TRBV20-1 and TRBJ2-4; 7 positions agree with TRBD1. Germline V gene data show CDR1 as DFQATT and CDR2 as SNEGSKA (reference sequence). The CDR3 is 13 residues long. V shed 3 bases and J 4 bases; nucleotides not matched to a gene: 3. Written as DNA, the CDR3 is TGCAGTGCTAGCTCGGGACAGAAAAACATTCAGTACTTC. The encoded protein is CSASSGQKNIQYF.

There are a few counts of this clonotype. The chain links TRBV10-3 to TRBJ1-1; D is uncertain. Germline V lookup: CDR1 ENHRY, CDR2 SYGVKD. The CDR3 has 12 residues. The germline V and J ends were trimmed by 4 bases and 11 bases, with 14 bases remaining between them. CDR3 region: CAISGASNGAFF. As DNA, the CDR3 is TGTGCCATCAGTGGGGCATCTAATGGGGCTTTCTTT.

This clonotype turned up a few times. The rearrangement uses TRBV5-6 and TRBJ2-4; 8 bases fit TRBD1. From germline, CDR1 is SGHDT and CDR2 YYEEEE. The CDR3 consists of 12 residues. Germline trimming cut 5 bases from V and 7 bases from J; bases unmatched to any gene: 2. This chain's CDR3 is CASSRTGNIQYF. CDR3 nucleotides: TGTGCCAGCAGTAGGACAGGGAACATTCAGTACTTC. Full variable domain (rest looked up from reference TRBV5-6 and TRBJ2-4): DAGVTQSPTHLIKTRGQQVTLRCSPKSGHDTVSWYQQALGQGPQFIFQYYEEEERQRGNFPDRFSGHQFPNYSSELNVNALLLGDSALYLCASSRTGNIQYFGAGTRLSVL.

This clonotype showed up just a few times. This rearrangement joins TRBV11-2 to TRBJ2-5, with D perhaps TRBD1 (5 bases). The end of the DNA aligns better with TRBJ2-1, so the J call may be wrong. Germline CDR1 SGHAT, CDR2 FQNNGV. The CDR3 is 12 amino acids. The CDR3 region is CASSLGGEKQFF. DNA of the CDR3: TGTGCCAGCAGCTTAGGGGGCGAGAAGCAGTTCTTC.

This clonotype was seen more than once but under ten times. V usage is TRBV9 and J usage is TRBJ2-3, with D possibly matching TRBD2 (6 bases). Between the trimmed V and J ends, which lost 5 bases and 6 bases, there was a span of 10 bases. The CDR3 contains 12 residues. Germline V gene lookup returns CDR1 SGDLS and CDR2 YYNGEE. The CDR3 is CASSVAGDTQYF. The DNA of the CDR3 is TGTGCCAGCAGTGTGGCGGGGGATACGCAGTATTTT. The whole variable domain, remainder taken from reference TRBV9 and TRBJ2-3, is DSGVTQTPKHLITATGQRVTLRCSPRSGDLSVYWYQQSLDQGLQFLIQYYNGEERAKGNILERFSAQQFPDLHSELNLSSLELGDSALYFCASSVAGDTQYFGPGTRLTVL.

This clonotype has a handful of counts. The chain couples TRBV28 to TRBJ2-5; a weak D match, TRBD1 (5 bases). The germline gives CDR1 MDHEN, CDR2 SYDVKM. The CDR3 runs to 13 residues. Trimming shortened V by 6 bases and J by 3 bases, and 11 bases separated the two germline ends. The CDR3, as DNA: TGTGCCAGCAGGTATGGGGCGGAAGAGACCCAGTACTTC. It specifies CASRYGAEETQYF.

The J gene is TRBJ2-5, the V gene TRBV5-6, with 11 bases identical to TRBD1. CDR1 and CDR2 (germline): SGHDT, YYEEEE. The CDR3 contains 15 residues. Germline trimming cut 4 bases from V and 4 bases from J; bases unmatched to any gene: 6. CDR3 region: CASSGPGQGVETQYF. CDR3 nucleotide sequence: TGTGCCAGCAGCGGTCCGGGACAGGGGGTAGAGACCCAGTACTTC.

The CDR3 DNA reads as TGTGCCAGCAGTGAGACAGGGGGCAGGCAAGAGACCCAGTACTTC. Protein sequence: CASSETGGRQETQYF. The chain combines TRBV2 with TRBJ2-5; 10 nucleotides match TRBD1. V lost 3 bases and J lost 2; bases outside the gene matches: 3. The CDR3 spans 15 residues. Per the germline V gene, CDR1 is SNHLY and CDR2 is FYNNEI.

CDR3 nucleotide sequence: TGTGCCAGCAGTGCTAGACAGGTTCAGGTCCATGAGCAGTTCTTC. Translation gives CASSARQVQVHEQFF. The J gene is TRBJ2-1, the V gene TRBV25-1; D is perhaps TRBD1 (6 bases). The CDR3 runs to 15 residues. Germline CDR1 reads MGHDK; CDR2 reads SYGVNS. The ends were cut back, 4 bases at V and 8 bases at J, with 18 bases in the middle.

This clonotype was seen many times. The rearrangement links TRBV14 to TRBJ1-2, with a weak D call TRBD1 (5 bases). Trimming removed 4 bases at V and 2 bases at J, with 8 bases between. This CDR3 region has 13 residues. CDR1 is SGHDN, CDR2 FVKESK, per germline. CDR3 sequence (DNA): TGTGCCAGCAGCCCGTCAGGGAACTATGGCTACACCTTC. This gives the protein CASSPSGNYGYTF.

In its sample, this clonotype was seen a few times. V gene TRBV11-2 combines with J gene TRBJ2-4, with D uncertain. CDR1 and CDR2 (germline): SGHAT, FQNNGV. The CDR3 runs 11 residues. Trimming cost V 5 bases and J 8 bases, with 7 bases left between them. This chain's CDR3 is CASSPGHIQYF. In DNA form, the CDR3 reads TGTGCCAGCAGCCCCGGACACATTCAGTACTTC.

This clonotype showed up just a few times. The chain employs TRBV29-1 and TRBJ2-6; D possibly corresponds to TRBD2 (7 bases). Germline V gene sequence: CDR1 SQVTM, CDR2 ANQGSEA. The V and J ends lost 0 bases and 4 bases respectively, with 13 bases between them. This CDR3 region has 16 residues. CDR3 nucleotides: TGCAGCGTTGAAGAGGAGGGGGGGCTCGGGGCCAACGTCCTGACTTTC. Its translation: CSVEEEGGLGANVLTF.

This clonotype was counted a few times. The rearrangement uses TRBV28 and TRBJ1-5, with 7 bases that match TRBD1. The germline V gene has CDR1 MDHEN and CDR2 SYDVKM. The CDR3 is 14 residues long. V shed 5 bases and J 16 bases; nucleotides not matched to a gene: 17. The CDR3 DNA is TGTGCCAGCAGTCCTTCGACAGGGCCCCAGCTAAAACATTTT. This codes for CASSPSTGPQLKHF.